This TCR beta chain emerged from a study of blood T cell repertoires in COVID-19. Turning to the study itself: Acute and convalescent COVID-19 samples came from the United States, Italy and Spain. PBMCs, B-cell-depleted T cells, or T cells provided the cDNA or gDNA that made up the material.

In this sample, this clone turned up once. Authors' data handling: Reference gene primer amplification gave nucleated cell count estimates. Profiled with immunoSEQ multiplex PCR; TCRdb holds only in-frame clones, not every one. V, J and clone size are those of that table, while D and trimming were read from the DNA. There are approximately 150,000 clones in the sample; more than 65% occur only once, and around 8% lies in the top ten. One Seattle source followed patients from active infection through their disease course. Per germline, CDR1 LGHDT and CDR2 YNNKEL (reference sequence). There are 15 residues in the CDR3. Trimming pared 4 bases from V and 6 bases from J, leaving 16 bases between.

The receptor was derived from a woman between 55 and 75 years old with COVID-19, enrolled during active disease. J is TRBJ2-1 and V is TRBV3-1 (or the pseudogene TRBV3-2), with a possible D match to TRBD1 (6 bases). The material sequenced was peripheral blood. The CDR3 region is CASSPSTGTFNEQFF. Written as DNA, the CDR3 is TGTGCCAGCAGCCCTAGTACAGGGACCTTCAATGAGCAGTTCTTC.